The 19 T cell receptor beta chains below were found in one sample sequenced in a study of T cells in Graves' hyperthyroidism and ophthalmopathy. RNA transcripts gave rise to amplified TCR beta CDR3 regions. RT-PCR in the first round (using the HTBI primer set) targeted the TCR CDR3. From the multiplex PCR reads, TCRdb called clonotypes with MiXCR, one entry per CDR3 protein. The table lists around 610,000 distinct CDR3 sequences, roughly 15% of them singletons. The specimen sequenced was blood. These receptors all stem from a woman in her thirties or forties with Graves' ophthalmopathy.

This clonotype was detected a few times. The rearrangement joins TRBV20-1 to TRBJ2-7; TRBD2 matches at 12 bases. The ends lost 2 bases at V and 2 bases at J; junction bases unmatched: 7. The CDR3 loop spans 16 amino acids. Germline V gene sequence: CDR1 DFQATT, CDR2 SNEGSKA (reference sequence). The CDR3 DNA reads as TGCAGTGCTAGACACCCTAGCGGGAGGGGTACCTACGAGCAGTACTTC. Its protein product is CSARHPSGRGTYEQYF.

In its sample, this clonotype was seen many times. V gene TRBV11-1 combines with J gene TRBJ2-7, with D possibly being TRBD1 (5 bases). Germline-derived CDR1 and CDR2 are SGHAT and FQDESV (reference sequence). Deletions cut 4 bases from V and 0 bases from J, with 13 bases between. CDR3 length equals 15 residues. The CDR3 spells CASSWKRDSSYEQYF. In nucleotides, the CDR3 is TGTGCCAGCAGCTGGAAGAGAGACAGCTCCTACGAGCAGTACTTC.

The chain employs TRBV6-1 and TRBJ2-4; 7 bases align to TRBD1. V dropped 6 bases and J dropped 0; count of bases not matched to a gene: 5. Germline CDR1 is MNHNS and CDR2 is SASEGT. There are 15 residues in the CDR3. CDR3 sequence reads: CASRMTGRAKNIQYF. The CDR3 DNA sequence: TGTGCCAGCAGAATGACAGGGAGAGCCAAAAACATTCAGTACTTC.

This clonotype came up many times. J is TRBJ2-5 and V is TRBV18; a possible D gene is TRBD2 (6 bases). This CDR3 contains 15 residues. V lost 6 bases, J lost 1 base, and 15 bases lay in between. Germline V gene data show CDR1 as KGHSH and CDR2 as LQKENI. The CDR3 bases are TGTGCCAGCTCGCCAGATCGGGACTCCCAAGAGACCCAGTACTTC. This gives the protein CASSPDRDSQETQYF.

This clonotype occurred a few times. The chain carries TRBV12-3 or TRBV12-4 and TRBJ2-2; 9 bases fit TRBD2. Losses at the gene ends were 5 bases for V and 7 bases for J; bases not matched to a gene: 11. The CDR3 spans 16 residues. CDR3: CASSIPPSGRIGELFF. The CDR3 coding sequence is TGTGCCAGCAGTATCCCTCCAAGCGGGAGGATCGGGGAGCTGTTTTTT.

This clonotype appeared many times. The chain is built from TRBV20-1 and TRBJ2-5, with TRBD2 matching over 7 bases. Trimming removed 1 base from V and 4 bases from J; junction bases left unmatched: 9. The V gene's germline CDR1 is DFQATT and CDR2 SNEGSKA (reference sequence). CDR3 size: 15 residues. As DNA, the CDR3 is TGCAGTGCTAGAGTGCCTAGCGGTCAAGGAGAGACCCAGTACTTC. Its translation is CSARVPSGQGETQYF.

This clonotype has ten or more counts. The chain couples TRBV15 to TRBJ2-1; no clear D. This CDR3 has 12 amino acids. The V end lost 5 bases, the J end lost 8 bases, and 10 bases lay between the germline ends. Per germline, CDR1 LNHNV and CDR2 YYDKDF (reference sequence). CDR3 nucleotide sequence: TGTGCCACCAGCGATGAGGTGGATGAGCAGTTCTTC. Translated: CATSDEVDEQFF.

This clonotype was seen many times. This chain connects TRBV12-3 or TRBV12-4 to TRBJ2-2; possible D gene TRBD2, 6 bases. The CDR3 runs to 18 residues. The ends were cut back, 5 bases at V and 1 base at J, with 20 bases in the middle. The CDR3 coding sequence is TGTGCCAGCAGTCACTGGAGGGCGGGGATTTTGAACACCGGGGAGCTGTTTTTT. It translates to CASSHWRAGILNTGELFF.

This clonotype was seen many times. The gene calls are TRBV7-3 and TRBJ2-2; 11 bases map to TRBD2. The V segment lost 2 bases and the J segment 5 bases; nucleotides outside the gene matches: 7. The CDR3 spans 17 residues. The germline gives CDR1 SGHTA, CDR2 FQGTGA. The CDR3 nucleotides are TGTGCCAGCAGCTTACAAGCGGGACTAGCGGAGACCGGGGAGCTGTTTTTT. This codes for CASSLQAGLAETGELFF.

This clonotype was counted ten times or more. The CDR3 loop reads CSVPPGQGMLYEQYF. DNA for the CDR3: TGCAGCGTTCCTCCGGGACAGGGTATGCTATACGAGCAGTACTTC. The gene calls are TRBV29-1 and TRBJ2-7, with 9 bases aligning to TRBD1. CDR3 size: 15 residues. Germline assignment: CDR1 SQVTM and CDR2 ANQGSEA. V shed 5 bases, J shed 4 bases, and the junction held 12 bases outside the gene matches.

The chain is built from TRBV6-1 and TRBJ2-1; 12 nucleotides line up with TRBD2. V shed 8 bases and J 8 bases; nucleotides not matched to a gene: 13. CDR3 length equals 16 residues. Germline assignment: CDR1 MNHNS and CDR2 SASEGT. CDR3 bases: TGTGCCAGCTCACGAGGGGCTAGCGGGAGGGCCGATGAGCAGTTCTTC. As protein: CASSRGASGRADEQFF.

This clonotype was counted at least ten times. This CDR3 reads CSARGWDSQETQYF. The CDR3 coding sequence is TGCAGTGCTAGAGGGTGGGACAGTCAAGAGACCCAGTACTTC. The chain links TRBV20-1 to TRBJ2-5, with 7 bases matching TRBD1. Trimming at V came to 1 base and at J to 2 bases, leaving 4 bases not matched to a gene. This CDR3 region has 14 residues. Per germline, CDR1 DFQATT and CDR2 SNEGSKA (reference sequence).

This chain connects TRBV7-2 to TRBJ2-5; D is uncertain. Germline-derived CDR1 and CDR2 are SGHTA and FQGNSA. V lost 1 base and J lost 10, with 13 bases in between. This CDR3 spans 13 amino acids. Here the CDR3 DNA reads TGTGCCAGCAGCTTAGAGTCTCCGTCGGACCAGTACTTC. As protein: CASSLESPSDQYF. The full variable domain, with the rest looked up from reference TRBV7-2 and TRBJ2-5, is GAGVSQSPSNKVTEKGKDVELRCDPISGHTALYWYRQSLGQGLEFLIYFQGNSAPDKSGLPSDRFSAERTGGSVSTLTIQRTQQEDSAVYLCASSLESPSDQYFGPGTRLLVL.

The chain carries TRBV6-1 and TRBJ2-7, with TRBD2 identical over 9 bases. This CDR3 contains 15 residues. Losses at the gene ends were 2 bases for V and 4 bases for J; bases not matched to a gene: 6. Germline assignment: CDR1 MNHNS and CDR2 SASEGT. Written as DNA, the CDR3 is TGTGCCAGCAGTGAACCGGGGACTAGCACTTACGAGCAGTACTTC. As protein: CASSEPGTSTYEQYF.

This clonotype was recorded at least ten times. The chain recombines TRBV24-1 with TRBJ2-2; 11 positions match TRBD1. CDR1 and CDR2 from the germline V gene are KGHDR and SFDVKD. Germline trimming cut 3 bases from V and 5 bases from J; bases unmatched to any gene: 7. This CDR3 is 17 amino acids long. CDR3 DNA sequence: TGTGCCACCAGTGATCCGCTGGACAGGGGGCGGACCGGGGAGCTGTTTTTT. Its protein is CATSDPLDRGRTGELFF.

There are many counts of this clonotype. This rearrangement joins TRBV12-3 or TRBV12-4 to TRBJ2-5; tentative D call: TRBD2 (5 bases). This CDR3 has 16 residues. V was cut by 6 bases and J by 2 bases, with 19 bases left in between. CDR3 DNA sequence: TGTGCCAGCAGCGATTCCGGGGTAGCTTTTCAAGAGACCCAGTACTTC. Its protein is CASSDSGVAFQETQYF.

Ten or more counts support this clonotype. This chain joins TRBV15 and TRBJ1-3, with D possibly being TRBD1 (5 bases). Deletions cut 0 bases from V and 4 bases from J, with 10 bases between. This CDR3 spans 15 amino acids. Germline CDR1 LNHNV, CDR2 YYDKDF (reference sequence). The CDR3 DNA sequence: TGTGCCACCAGCAGAGATCAGGGCCCCGGAAACACCATATATTTT. This encodes CATSRDQGPGNTIYF.

This clonotype was counted many times. The genes are TRBV7-8 and TRBJ2-7; TRBD2 matches 14 bases. CDR1 SGHVS and CDR2 FQNEAQ come from the germline V gene. The CDR3 is 16 amino acids. Trimming at V came to 5 bases and at J to 6 bases, leaving 9 bases not matched to a gene. CDR3 region: CASSPTGTSGRAEQYF. The CDR3 coding sequence is TGTGCCAGCAGCCCGACGGGGACTAGCGGGAGAGCCGAGCAGTACTTC.

This chain joins TRBV5-1 and TRBJ2-7; 7 bases match TRBD2. The CDR3 is 14 amino acids. J was trimmed by 2 bases and V by 4 bases; bases with no gene match: 6. Germline assignment: CDR1 SGHRS and CDR2 YFSETQ. The CDR3 DNA reads as TGCGCCAGCAGCCCCCGGCGGGGGACCTACGAGCAGTACTTC. It encodes CASSPRRGTYEQYF.